This T cell receptor beta chain was profiled in a study of blood T cell repertoires in COVID-19. V was trimmed by 2 bases and J by 8 bases, leaving 6 bases between them. This CDR3 is 11 amino acids long. CDR1 MDHEN and CDR2 SYDVKM come from the germline V gene. The study counted Cohort 3 donors as recovered given two negative PCRs, clearance, or symptom resolution. Under the authors' procedure: Counts of nucleated cells, estimated from reference gene primer amplification, were obtained. Data came from immunoSEQ multiplex PCR; TCRdb stores just in-frame clones and leaves some out. Clonal size and the V and J genes are those of that table, whereas D and trimming came from the DNA. The data hold around 260,000 clones, with around nine tenths observed a single time.

The sequence derives from a woman aged 30 to 39 who had recovered from COVID-19. The V and J genes are TRBV28 and TRBJ1-1; unclear D gene. Sequencing used PBMCs or T cells enriched from blood (not recorded which). CDR3 loop: CASSLGPEAFF. The DNA for the CDR3 is TGTGCCAGCAGTTTAGGGCCCGAAGCTTTCTTT.